This T cell receptor beta chain was identified during a study of OX40 agonist ivuxolimab in advanced cancers. Context from the whole study: Ivuxolimab was a fully human IgG2 agonistic monoclonal antibody targeting the costimulatory receptor OX40 (CD134). Prior anti-PD-1, anti-PD-L1 or anti-CTLA-4 therapy was permitted, and checkpoint inhibitors had been received by 40% to 50% of dose-escalation patients. A male proportion of about 79% and a mean age of about 60 years, ranging from roughly 23 to 79, were recorded for the dose-escalation cohort. The monotherapy dose-escalation portion (N of about 57 patients) of the phase I ivuxolimab trial is reported in the paper. Partial responses occurred in three dose-escalation patients, of whom one had hepatocellular carcinoma and two had cutaneous melanoma. Peripheral TCRbeta sequencing was intended to test whether TCR sequence diversity was altered and clonal T-cell expansion was caused by ivuxolimab. Intravenous ivuxolimab was administered to patients every 2 weeks at six dose levels: 0.01, 0.1, 0.3, 1.5, 3 and 10 mg/kg. Of the approximately 50 dose-escalation patients, hepatocellular carcinoma was present in about 19, melanoma in approximately 15, renal cell carcinoma in 9 and head and neck cancer in 9. What the authors observed across the whole study: The antigen specificity of the clonally expanded peripheral T cells was not determined. In partial responders in the 0.1-3.0 mg/kg groups, normalized peripheral clonal expansion was found to be among the lowest, especially among CD8+ T cells. Low levels of normalized T-cell clonal expansion were also seen in some patients who did not respond. At doses from 0.1 to 3.0 mg/kg, clonal expansion was seen in both CD4+ and CD8+ blood T cells between baseline and week 6. After ivuxolimab, expanded clones were on average more numerous among CD8+ T cells than among CD4+ T cells.

Trimming removed 4 bases from V and 5 bases from J, leaving 11 bases between the germline ends. The CDR3 contains 13 residues, cysteine and phenylalanine counted. Only the CDR3 part of the read is kept: 39 bases, read in frame from the first base. CDR1 and CDR2, looked up from the germline V gene, are SGHRS and YFSETQ. As to this clone: Its antigen remains undetermined. No qualities accompany the bases; no much larger clone lies one base away.

To sequence the TCRbeta CDR3 region, genomic DNA was isolated from the sorted cells. The immunoSEQ Assay was used to sequence the TCRbeta CDR3 regions. Drawn from immuneACCESS, this table holds only the in-frame rearrangements with V and J called that TCRdb kept. Clones are partly lost; checked studies trace under half to an unresolved V gene and leave the rest unexplained. The sample records more than 70,000 clones, approximately 90% of which are singletons. The top ten constitute under 0.35% of the sample. Patients with a history of autoimmune disease or receiving systemic immunosuppression were excluded from the trial. In every dose cohort, peripheral blood was drawn for TCR sequencing at baseline, cycle 4 day 1, and cycle 7 day 1. Samples were obtained from an open-label, multicenter, first-in-human phase I dose-escalation trial of ivuxolimab. Adults with locally advanced or metastatic melanoma, renal cell, hepatocellular, or head and neck squamous cell carcinoma were enrolled in the trial. Before TCR sequencing, CD4+ and CD8+ T cells were separately sorted from peripheral blood.

The sample consisted of CD4+ or CD8+ T cells sorted from blood, taken in a trial of the OX40 agonist ivuxolimab. The V and J segments used are TRBV5-1 and TRBJ2-3; the D gene is perhaps TRBD1 or TRBD2, as each covers 5 bases. The receptor was derived from an adult with an advanced solid tumor such as melanoma, head and neck, liver or kidney cancer. This receptor carries the CDR3 CASSPGGGDTQYF. The sequence in DNA is TGCGCCAGCAGCCCGGGTGGGGGAGATACGCAGTATTTT.